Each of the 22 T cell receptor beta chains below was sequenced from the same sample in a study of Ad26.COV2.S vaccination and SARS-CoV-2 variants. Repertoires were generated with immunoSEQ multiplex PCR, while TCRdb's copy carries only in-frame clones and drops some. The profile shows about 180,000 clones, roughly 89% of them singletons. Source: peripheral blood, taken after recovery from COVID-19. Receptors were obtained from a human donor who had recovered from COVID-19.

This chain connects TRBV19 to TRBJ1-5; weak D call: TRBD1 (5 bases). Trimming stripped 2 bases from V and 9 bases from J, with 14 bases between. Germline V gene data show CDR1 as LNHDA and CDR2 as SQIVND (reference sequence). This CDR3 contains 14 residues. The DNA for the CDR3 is TGTGCCAGTAGTATAACAGGCGGCCAAGGGCCCCAGCATTTT. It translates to CASSITGGQGPQHF. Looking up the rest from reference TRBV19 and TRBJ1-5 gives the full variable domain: DGGITQSPKYLFRKEGQNVTLSCEQNLNHDAMYWYRQDPGQGLRLIYYSQIVNDFQKGDIAEGYSVSREKKESFPLTVTSAQKNPTAFYLCASSITGGQGPQHFGDGTRLSIL.

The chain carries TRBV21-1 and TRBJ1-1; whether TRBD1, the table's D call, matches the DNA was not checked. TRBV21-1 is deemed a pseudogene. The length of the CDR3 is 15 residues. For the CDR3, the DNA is TGTGCCAGCAGCAAAGAAGGGACAGGGAACACTGAAGCTTTCTTT. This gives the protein CASSKEGTGNTEAFF.

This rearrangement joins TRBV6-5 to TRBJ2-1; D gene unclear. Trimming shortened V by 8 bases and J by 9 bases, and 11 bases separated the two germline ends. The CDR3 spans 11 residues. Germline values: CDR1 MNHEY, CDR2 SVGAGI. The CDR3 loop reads CASAQPSEQFF. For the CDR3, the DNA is TGTGCCAGCGCCCAACCGTCTGAGCAGTTCTTC.

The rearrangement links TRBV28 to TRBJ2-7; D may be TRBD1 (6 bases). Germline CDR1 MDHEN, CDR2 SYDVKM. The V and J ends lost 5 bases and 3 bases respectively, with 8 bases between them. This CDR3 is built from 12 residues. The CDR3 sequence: CASSRQVYEQYF. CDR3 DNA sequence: TGTGCCAGCAGTCGACAGGTCTACGAGCAGTACTTC.

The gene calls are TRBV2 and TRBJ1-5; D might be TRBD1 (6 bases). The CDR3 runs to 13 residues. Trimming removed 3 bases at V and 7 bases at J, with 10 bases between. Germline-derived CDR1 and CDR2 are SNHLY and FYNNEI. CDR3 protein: CASSDRGGQPQHF. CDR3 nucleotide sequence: TGTGCCAGCAGTGACAGGGGAGGGCAGCCCCAGCATTTT. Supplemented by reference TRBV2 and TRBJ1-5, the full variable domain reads EPEVTQTPSHQVTQMGQEVILRCVPISNHLYFYWYRQILGQKVEFLVSFYNNEISEKSEIFDDQFSVERPDGSNFTLKIRSTKLEDSAMYFCASSDRGGQPQHFGDGTRLSIL.

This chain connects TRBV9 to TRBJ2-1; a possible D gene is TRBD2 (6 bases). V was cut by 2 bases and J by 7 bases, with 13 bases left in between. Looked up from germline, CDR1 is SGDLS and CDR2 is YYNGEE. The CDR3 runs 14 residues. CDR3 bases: TGTGCCAGCAGCGTCGGGGGTTTGGGGAATGAGCAGTTCTTC. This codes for CASSVGGLGNEQFF. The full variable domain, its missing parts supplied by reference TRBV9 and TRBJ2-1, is DSGVTQTPKHLITATGQRVTLRCSPRSGDLSVYWYQQSLDQGLQFLIQYYNGEERAKGNILERFSAQQFPDLHSELNLSSLELGDSALYFCASSVGGLGNEQFFGPGTRLTVL.

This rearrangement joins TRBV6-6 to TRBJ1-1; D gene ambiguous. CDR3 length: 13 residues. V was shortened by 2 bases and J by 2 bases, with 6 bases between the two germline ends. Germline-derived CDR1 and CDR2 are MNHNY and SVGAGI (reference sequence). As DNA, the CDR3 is TGTGCCAGCAGTTACGGATCCAACACTGAAGCTTTCTTT. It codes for CASSYGSNTEAFF.

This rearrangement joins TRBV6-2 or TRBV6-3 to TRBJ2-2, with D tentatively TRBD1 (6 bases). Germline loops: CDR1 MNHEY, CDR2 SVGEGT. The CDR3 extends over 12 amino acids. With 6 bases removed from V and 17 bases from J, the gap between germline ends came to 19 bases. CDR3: CASRPAGTRFFF. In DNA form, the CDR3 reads TGTGCCAGCAGACCTGCCGGGACACGGTTCTTTTTT.

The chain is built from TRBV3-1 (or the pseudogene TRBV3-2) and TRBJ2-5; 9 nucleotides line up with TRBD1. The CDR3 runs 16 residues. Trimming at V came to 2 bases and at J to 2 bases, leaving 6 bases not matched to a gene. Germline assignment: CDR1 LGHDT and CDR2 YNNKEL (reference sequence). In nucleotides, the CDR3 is TGTGCCAGCAGCCAACCACAGGGGGCGGATCAAGAGACCCAGTACTTC. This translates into CASSQPQGADQETQYF.

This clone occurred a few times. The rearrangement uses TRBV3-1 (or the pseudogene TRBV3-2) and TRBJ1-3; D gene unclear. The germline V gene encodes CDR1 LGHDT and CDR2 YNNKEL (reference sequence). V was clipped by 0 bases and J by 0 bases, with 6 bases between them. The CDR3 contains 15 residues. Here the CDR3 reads CASSQEGSSGNTIYF. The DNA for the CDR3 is TGTGCCAGCAGCCAAGAGGGAAGCTCTGGAAACACCATATATTTT.

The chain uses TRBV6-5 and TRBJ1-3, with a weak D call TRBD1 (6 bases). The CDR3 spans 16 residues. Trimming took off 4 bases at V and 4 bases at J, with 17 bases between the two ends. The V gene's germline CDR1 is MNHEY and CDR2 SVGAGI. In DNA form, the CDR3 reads TGTGCCAGCAGTTTAGGTCAGGGGCTTTTGGGAAACACCATATATTTT. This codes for CASSLGQGLLGNTIYF.

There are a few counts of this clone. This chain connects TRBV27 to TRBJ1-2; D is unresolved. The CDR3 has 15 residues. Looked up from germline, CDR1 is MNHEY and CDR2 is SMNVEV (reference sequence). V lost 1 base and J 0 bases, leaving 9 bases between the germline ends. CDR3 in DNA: TGTGCCAGCAGTTTATTGTCAGCGTCTAACTATGGCTACACCTTC. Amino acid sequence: CASSLLSASNYGYTF.

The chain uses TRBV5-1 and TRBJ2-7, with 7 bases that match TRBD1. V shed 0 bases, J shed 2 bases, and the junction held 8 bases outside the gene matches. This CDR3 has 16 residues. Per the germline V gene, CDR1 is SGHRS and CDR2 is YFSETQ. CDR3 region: CASSLADRVDTYEQYF. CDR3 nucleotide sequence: TGCGCCAGCAGCTTGGCCGACAGGGTAGATACCTACGAGCAGTACTTC. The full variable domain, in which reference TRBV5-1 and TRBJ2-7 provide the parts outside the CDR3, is KAGVTQTPRYLIKTRGQQVTLSCSPISGHRSVSWYQQTPGQGLQFLFEYFSETQRNKGNFPGRFSGRQFSNSRSEMNVSTLELGDSALYLCASSLADRVDTYEQYFGPGTRLTVT.

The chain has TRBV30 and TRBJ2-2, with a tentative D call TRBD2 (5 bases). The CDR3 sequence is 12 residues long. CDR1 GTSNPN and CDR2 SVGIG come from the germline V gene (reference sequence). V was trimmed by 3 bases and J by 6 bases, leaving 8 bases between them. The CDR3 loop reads CAWSEGPGELFF. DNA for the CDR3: TGTGCCTGGAGCGAGGGCCCCGGGGAGCTGTTTTTT.

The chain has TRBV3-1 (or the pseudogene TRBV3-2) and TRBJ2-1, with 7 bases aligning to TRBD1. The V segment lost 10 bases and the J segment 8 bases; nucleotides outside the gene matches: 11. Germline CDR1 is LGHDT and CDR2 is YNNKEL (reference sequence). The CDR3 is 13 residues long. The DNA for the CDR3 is TGTGCCACCACAAGGACAGGAAGGGATGAGCAGTTCTTC. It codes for CATTRTGRDEQFF.

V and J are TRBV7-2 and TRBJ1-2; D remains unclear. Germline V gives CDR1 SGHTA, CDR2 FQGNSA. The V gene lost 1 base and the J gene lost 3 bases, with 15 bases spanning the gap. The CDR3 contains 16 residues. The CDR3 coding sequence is TGTGCCAGCAGCTTAGAGGCCCCCGGCGACCACTATGGCTACACCTTC. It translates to CASSLEAPGDHYGYTF. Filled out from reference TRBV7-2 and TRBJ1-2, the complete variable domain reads GAGVSQSPSNKVTEKGKDVELRCDPISGHTALYWYRQSLGQGLEFLIYFQGNSAPDKSGLPSDRFSAERTGGSVSTLTIQRTQQEDSAVYLCASSLEAPGDHYGYTFGSGTRLTVV.

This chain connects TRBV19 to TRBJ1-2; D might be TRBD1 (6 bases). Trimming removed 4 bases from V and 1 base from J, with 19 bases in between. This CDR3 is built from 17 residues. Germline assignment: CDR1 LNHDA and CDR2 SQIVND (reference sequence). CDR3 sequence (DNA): TGTGCCAGTAGTAAGGGACACTCACTGGCGATTAACTATGGCTACACCTTC. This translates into CASSKGHSLAINYGYTF. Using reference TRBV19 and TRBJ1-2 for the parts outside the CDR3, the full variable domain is DGGITQSPKYLFRKEGQNVTLSCEQNLNHDAMYWYRQDPGQGLRLIYYSQIVNDFQKGDIAEGYSVSREKKESFPLTVTSAQKNPTAFYLCASSKGHSLAINYGYTFGSGTRLTVV.

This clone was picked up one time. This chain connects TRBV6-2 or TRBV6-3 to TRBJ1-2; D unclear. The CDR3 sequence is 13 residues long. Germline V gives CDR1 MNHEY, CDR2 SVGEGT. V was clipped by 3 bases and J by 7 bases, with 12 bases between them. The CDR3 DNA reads TGTGCCAGCAGTTATGAGGATCCCTTTGGCTACACCTTC. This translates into CASSYEDPFGYTF.

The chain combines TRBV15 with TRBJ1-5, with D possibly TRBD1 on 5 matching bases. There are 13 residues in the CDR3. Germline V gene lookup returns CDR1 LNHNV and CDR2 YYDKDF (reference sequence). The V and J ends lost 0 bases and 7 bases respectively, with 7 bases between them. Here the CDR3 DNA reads TGTGCCACCAGCAGAGATTACAGGCAGCCCCAGCATTTT. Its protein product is CATSRDYRQPQHF.

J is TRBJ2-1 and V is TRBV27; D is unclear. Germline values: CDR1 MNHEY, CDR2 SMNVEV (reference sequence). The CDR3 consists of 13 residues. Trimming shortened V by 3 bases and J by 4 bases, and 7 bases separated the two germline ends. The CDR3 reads CASSLGIYNEQFF. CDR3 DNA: TGTGCCAGCAGTTTGGGGATTTACAATGAGCAGTTCTTC.

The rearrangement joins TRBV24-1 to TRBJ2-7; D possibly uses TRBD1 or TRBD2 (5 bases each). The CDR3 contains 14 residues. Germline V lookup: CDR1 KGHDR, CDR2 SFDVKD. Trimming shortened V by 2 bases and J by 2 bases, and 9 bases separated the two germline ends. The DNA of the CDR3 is TGTGCCACCAGTGATTGGGGGTCCCCCTACGAGCAGTACTTC. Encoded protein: CATSDWGSPYEQYF.

This CDR3 is CASRRGQGPYNEQFF. In nucleotides, the CDR3 is TGTGCCAGCAGGAGGGGACAGGGGCCCTACAATGAGCAGTTCTTC. The rearrangement joins TRBV5-6 to TRBJ2-1; 10 nucleotides line up with TRBD1. This CDR3 has 15 amino acids. The germline CDR1 and CDR2 sequences are SGHDT and YYEEEE. V gave up 5 bases and J gave up 2 bases; unmatched junction bases: 4. The whole variable domain, filled in from reference TRBV5-6 and TRBJ2-1, reads DAGVTQSPTHLIKTRGQQVTLRCSPKSGHDTVSWYQQALGQGPQFIFQYYEEEERQRGNFPDRFSGHQFPNYSSELNVNALLLGDSALYLCASRRGQGPYNEQFFGPGTRLTVL.